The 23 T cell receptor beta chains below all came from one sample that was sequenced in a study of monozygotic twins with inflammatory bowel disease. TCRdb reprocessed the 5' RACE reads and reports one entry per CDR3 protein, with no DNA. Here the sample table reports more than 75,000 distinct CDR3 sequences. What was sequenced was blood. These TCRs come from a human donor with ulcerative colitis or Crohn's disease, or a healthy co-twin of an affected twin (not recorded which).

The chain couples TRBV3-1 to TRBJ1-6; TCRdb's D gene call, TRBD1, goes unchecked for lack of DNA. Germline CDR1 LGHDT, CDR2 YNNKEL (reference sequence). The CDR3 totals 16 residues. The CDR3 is CASSQQDRGVDSPLHF.

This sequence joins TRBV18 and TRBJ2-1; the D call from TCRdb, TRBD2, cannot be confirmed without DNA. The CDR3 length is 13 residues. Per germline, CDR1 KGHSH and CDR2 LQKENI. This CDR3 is CASSRQTNNEQFF. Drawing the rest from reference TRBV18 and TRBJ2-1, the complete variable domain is NAGVMQNPRHLVRRRGQEARLRCSPMKGHSHVYWYRQLPEEGLKFMVYLQKENIIDESGMPKERFSAEFPKEGPSILRIQQVVRGDSAAYFCASSRQTNNEQFFGPGTRLTVL.

The CDR3 here is CASSASQGSSYNEQFF. The rearrangement uses TRBV6-1 and TRBJ2-1; the D call of TRBD1 rests on TCRdb alone, since no DNA is present to check it. Germline V gene data show CDR1 as MNHNS and CDR2 as SASEGT. The CDR3 spans 16 residues.

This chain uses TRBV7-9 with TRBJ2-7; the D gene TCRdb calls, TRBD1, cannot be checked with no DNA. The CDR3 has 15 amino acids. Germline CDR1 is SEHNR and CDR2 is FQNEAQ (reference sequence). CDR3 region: CASSTGTGPSYEQYF.

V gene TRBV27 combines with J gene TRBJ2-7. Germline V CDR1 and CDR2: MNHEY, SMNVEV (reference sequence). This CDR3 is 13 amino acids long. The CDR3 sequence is CASSLGQYYEQYF.

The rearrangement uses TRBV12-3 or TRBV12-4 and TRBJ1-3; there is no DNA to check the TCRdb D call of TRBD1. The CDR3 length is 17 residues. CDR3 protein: CASSPPGTARSGNTIYF.

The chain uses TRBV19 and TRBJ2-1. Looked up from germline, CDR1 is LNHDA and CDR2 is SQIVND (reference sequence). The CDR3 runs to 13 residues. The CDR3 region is CASSIGLWDEQFF.

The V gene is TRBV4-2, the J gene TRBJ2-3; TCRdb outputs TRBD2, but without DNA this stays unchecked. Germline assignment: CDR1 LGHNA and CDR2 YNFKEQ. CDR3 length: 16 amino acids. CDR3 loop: CASSQELTSGVDTQYF.

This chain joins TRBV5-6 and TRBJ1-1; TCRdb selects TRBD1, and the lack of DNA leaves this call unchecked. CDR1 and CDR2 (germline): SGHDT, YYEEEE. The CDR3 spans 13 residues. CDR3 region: CASSKDRNTEAFF. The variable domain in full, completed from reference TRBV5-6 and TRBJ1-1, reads DAGVTQSPTHLIKTRGQQVTLRCSPKSGHDTVSWYQQALGQGPQFIFQYYEEEERQRGNFPDRFSGHQFPNYSSELNVNALLLGDSALYLCASSKDRNTEAFFGQGTRLTVV.

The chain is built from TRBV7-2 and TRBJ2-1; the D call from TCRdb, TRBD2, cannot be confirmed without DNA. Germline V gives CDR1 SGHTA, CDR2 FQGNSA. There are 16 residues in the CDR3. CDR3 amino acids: CASSLEMASGVNEQFF.

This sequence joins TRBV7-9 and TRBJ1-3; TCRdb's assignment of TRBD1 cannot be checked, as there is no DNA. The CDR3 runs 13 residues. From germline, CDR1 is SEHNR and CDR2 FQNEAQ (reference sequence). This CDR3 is CASKTGAGNTIYF.

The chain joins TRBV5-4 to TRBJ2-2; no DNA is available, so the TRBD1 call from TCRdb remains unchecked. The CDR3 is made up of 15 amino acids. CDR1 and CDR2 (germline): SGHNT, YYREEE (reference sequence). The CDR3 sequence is CASSWTGGITGELFF.

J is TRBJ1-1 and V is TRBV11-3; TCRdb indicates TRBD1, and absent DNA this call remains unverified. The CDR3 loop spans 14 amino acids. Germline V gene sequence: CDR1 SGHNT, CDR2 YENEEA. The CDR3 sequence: CASSLGQNAPEAFF.

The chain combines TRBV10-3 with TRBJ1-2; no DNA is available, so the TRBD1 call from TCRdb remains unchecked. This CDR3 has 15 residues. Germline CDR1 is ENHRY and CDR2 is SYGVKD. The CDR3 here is CAIRSASGGDYGYTF.

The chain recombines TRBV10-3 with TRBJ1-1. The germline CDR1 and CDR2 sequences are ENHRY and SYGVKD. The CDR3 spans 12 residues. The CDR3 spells CAISESRAEAFF.

CDR3 protein: CASSFGFSGRETQYF. The chain uses TRBV12-3 or TRBV12-4 and TRBJ2-5; TCRdb designates TRBD1, a call that cannot be tested without DNA. The CDR3 length is 15 residues.

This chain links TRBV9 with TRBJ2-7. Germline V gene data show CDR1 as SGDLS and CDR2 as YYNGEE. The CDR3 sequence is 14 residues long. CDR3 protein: CASSSQGDTYEQYF.

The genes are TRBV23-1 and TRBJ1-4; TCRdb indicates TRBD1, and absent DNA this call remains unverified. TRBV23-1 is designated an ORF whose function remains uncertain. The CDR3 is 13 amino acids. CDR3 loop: CASSQGPIEKLFF.

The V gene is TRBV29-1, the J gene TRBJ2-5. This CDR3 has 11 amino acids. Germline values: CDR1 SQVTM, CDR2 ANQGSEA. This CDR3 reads CSVEKEKTQYF. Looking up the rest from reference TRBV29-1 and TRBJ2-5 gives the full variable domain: SAVISQKPSRDICQRGTSLTIQCQVDSQVTMMFWYRQQPGQSLTLIATANQGSEATYESGFVIDKFPISRPNLTFSTLTVSNMSPEDSSIYLCSVEKEKTQYFGPGTRLLVL.

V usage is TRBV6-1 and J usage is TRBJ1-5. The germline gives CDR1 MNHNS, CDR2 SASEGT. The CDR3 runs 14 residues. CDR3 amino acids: CASSEGTYNQPQHF.

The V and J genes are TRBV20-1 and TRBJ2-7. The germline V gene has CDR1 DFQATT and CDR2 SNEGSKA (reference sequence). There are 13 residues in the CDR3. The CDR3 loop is CSAISNTDYEQYF.

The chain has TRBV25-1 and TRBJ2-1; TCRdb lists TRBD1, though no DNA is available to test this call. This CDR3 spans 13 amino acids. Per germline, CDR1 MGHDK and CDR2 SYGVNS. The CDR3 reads CAVGQGGGVEQFF.

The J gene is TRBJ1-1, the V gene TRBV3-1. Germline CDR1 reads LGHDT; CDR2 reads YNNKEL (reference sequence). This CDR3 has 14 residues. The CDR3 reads CASSPGGRGTEAFF.